This paragraph reports one T cell receptor beta chain. Its matching antigen is unknown. The data were taken from a study of a mutant IDH1 vaccine in newly diagnosed glioma. Time point specified: week 47, end of study. Vaccine doses each comprised 300 ug of mutant IDH1 20-mer peptide, with topical imiquimod. TCRdb keeps only in-frame clones here, not all; method: immunoSEQ multiplex PCR. This sample has some 60,000 clones, with 80% to 85% found just once. Germline CDR1 reads KGHSH; CDR2 reads LQKENI. This CDR3 has 17 residues. Deletions cut 0 bases from V and 2 bases from J, with 15 bases between. The source was PBMCs, collected from a glioma patient whose treatment included an IDH1 peptide vaccine. The sequence came from a man in his thirties or forties with glioma. The chain links TRBV18 to TRBJ2-3; D perhaps matches TRBD1 (6 bases). For the CDR3, the DNA is TGTGCCAGCTCACCACCGACAGGCAATCCCCTCACAGATACGCAGTATTTT. This gives the protein CASSPPTGNPLTDTQYF. Looking up the rest from reference TRBV18 and TRBJ2-3 gives the full variable domain: NAGVMQNPRHLVRRRGQEARLRCSPMKGHSHVYWYRQLPEEGLKFMVYLQKENIIDESGMPKERFSAEFPKEGPSILRIQQVVRGDSAAYFCASSPPTGNPLTDTQYFGPGTRLTVL.